This TCR beta chain was captured by sequencing in a study of blood T cell repertoires in COVID-19. The overall study: Specimens from acute and convalescent COVID-19 originated in the United States, Italy and Spain. Sample material is recorded as cDNA or gDNA derived from T cells, B-cell-depleted T cells, or PBMCs.

Under the authors' procedure: Estimated nucleated cell counts came from reference gene primer amplification. Clones were read by immunoSEQ multiplex PCR, and TCRdb kept only the in-frame ones, dropping some. The DNA was the basis for D and trimming; V, J and clone size are from that table. The table includes tens of thousands of clones, 80% to 90% detected once. Germline V gives CDR1 MNHEY, CDR2 SMNVEV (reference sequence). CDR3 length: 13 residues. V was clipped by 3 bases and J by 4 bases, with 7 bases between them. The sample consisted of peripheral blood. The chain joins TRBV27 to TRBJ2-1, with D perhaps TRBD2 (6 bases). The sequence came from a human donor in a cohort sampled during active COVID-19. CDR3 sequence: CASSFGGYNEQFF. CDR3 sequence (DNA): TGTGCCAGCAGTTTCGGGGGTTACAATGAGCAGTTCTTC.